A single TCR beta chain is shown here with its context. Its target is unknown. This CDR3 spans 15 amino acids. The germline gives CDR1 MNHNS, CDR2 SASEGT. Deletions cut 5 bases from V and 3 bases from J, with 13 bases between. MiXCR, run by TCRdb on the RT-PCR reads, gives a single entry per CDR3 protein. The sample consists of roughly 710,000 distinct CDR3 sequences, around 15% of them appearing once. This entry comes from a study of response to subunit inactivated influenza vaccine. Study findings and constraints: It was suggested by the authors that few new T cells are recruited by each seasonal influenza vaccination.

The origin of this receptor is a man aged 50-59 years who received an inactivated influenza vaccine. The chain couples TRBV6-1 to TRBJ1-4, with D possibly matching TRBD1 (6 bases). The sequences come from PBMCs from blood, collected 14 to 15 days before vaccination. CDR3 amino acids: CASSRPGHSNEKLFF. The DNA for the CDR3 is TGTGCCAGCAGTAGACCGGGACACTCTAATGAAAAACTGTTTTTT.